The clone carrying this T cell receptor (beta chain) was observed at least ten times. Its antigen is still unknown. cDNA molecules, individually, were tagged with unique molecular identifiers. TCRdb fed the 5' RACE reads into MiXCR, producing one record per CDR3 protein. The sample lists about 39,000 distinct CDR3 sequences, around 5.4% occurring once. This CDR3 comprises 13 residues. Germline V gene lookup returns CDR1 MGHRA and CDR2 YSYEKL. V dropped 1 base and J dropped 8 bases, with 11 bases sitting between them. The data derive from a study of early T cells in non-severe SARS-CoV-2 infection. Study as a whole: The authors sequenced bulk RNA from unsorted whole blood, leaving chains unpaired.

Whole-study results and caveats: Matches to VDJdb favored anti-spike CD8 responses and missed private and CD4 specificities.

This sequence was found in an adult who was a healthcare worker with PCR-confirmed SARS-CoV-2 infection or an uninfected control (not recorded which). V usage is TRBV4-1 and J usage is TRBJ1-2; no definite D call. Sample: whole blood, taken at baseline. The CDR3 is CASSQGGRMGYTF. CDR3 bases: TGCGCCAGCAGCCAAGGCGGCCGAATGGGCTACACCTTC.